This T cell receptor (beta chain) was sequenced for a study of blood T cell repertoires in COVID-19. Overall study context: The analysed material was cDNA or gDNA that came from T cells, B-cell-depleted T cells, or PBMCs.

In the authors' methods: For nucleated cells, counts were estimated from reference gene primer amplification. This table comes from immunoSEQ multiplex PCR, and its TCRdb copy is limited to in-frame clones, with some not included. V and J calls and clone size are given by that table; D and trimming were obtained from the DNA. The profile shows 100,000 to 150,000 clones, 70% to 80% of them singletons. Germline-derived CDR1 and CDR2 are KGHSH and LQKENI. The CDR3 is 13 amino acids. Trimming left V 5 bases short and J 4 bases short, with 11 bases between. The sequenced sample consisted of peripheral blood. The TCR was taken from a man aged 35 to 55 with active or convalescent COVID-19. This chain connects TRBV18 to TRBJ2-5; D might be TRBD2 (5 bases). CDR3: CASSTLASETQYF. The CDR3 DNA reads TGTGCCAGCTCAACGCTAGCTTCAGAGACCCAGTACTTC.